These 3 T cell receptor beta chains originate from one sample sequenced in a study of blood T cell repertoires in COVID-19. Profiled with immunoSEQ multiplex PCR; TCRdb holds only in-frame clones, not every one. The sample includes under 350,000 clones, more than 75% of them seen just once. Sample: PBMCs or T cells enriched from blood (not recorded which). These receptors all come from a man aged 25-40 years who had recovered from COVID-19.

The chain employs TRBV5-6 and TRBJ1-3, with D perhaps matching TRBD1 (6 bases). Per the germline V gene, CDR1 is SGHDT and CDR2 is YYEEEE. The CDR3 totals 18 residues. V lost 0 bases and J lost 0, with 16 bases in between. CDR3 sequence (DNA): TGTGCCAGCAGCTTGGGGTCCAGGGGCAGCTTCTCTGGAAACACCATATATTTT. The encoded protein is CASSLGSRGSFSGNTIYF.

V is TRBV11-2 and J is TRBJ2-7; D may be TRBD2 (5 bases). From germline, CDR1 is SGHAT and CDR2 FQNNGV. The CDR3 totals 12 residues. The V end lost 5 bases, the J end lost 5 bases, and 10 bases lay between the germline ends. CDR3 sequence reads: CASSPAGDEQYF. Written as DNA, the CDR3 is TGTGCCAGCAGCCCGGCCGGGGACGAGCAGTACTTC.

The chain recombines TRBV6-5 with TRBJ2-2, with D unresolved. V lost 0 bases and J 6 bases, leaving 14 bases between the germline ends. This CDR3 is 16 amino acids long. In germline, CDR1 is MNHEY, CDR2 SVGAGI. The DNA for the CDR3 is TGTGCCAGCAGTTACTCGAATCTAGAATGGCCCGGGGAGCTGTTTTTT. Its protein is CASSYSNLEWPGELFF.